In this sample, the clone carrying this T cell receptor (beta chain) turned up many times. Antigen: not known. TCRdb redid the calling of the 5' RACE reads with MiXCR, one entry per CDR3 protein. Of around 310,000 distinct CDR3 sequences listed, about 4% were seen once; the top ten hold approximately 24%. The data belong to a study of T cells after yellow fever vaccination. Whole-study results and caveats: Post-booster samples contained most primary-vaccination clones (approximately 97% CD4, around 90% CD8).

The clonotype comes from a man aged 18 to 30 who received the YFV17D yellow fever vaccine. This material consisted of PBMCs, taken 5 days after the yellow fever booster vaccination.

The CDR3 loop reads CASSVETGRPGTQYF. CDR3 bases: TGTGCCAGCAGTGTCGAGACGGGCCGTCCGGGGACCCAGTACTTC. The chain is built from TRBV25-1 and TRBJ2-5; D is unresolved. The germline CDR1 and CDR2 sequences are MGHDK and SYGVNS. Trimming took 4 bases from V and 7 from J, leaving 19 bases between them. The CDR3 totals 15 residues.